This TCR beta chain was captured by sequencing in a study of human thymus T cells. The thymus tissue came from resections taken during corrective heart surgery. Donation came from healthy Finnish infants having corrective surgery for congenital heart defects. Study findings and constraints: In unrelated individuals, thymic repertoires overlapped highly, according to related research. In thymic and blood repertoires alike, V and J usage looked biased.

A remark on this clone: Its target is not known.

CDR3 length equals 14 residues. In germline, CDR1 is MNHNY, CDR2 SVGAGI (reference sequence). Trimming stripped 1 base from V and 5 bases from J, with 6 bases between. TCRdb's table, derived via immunoSEQ multiplex PCR, lists solely in-frame clones and lacks some. The repertoire consists of some 120,000 clones, with more than 90% occurring once and the leading ten covering around 0.022%. Sequencing input: thymus tissue. The TCR was taken from a boy less than two years old with a congenital heart defect but otherwise immunologically healthy. This chain links TRBV6-6 with TRBJ1-6, with a weak D call TRBD1 (6 bases). CDR3: CASSYYRDNSPLHF. CDR3 DNA sequence: TGTGCCAGCAGTTACTACAGGGATAATTCACCCCTCCACTTT.